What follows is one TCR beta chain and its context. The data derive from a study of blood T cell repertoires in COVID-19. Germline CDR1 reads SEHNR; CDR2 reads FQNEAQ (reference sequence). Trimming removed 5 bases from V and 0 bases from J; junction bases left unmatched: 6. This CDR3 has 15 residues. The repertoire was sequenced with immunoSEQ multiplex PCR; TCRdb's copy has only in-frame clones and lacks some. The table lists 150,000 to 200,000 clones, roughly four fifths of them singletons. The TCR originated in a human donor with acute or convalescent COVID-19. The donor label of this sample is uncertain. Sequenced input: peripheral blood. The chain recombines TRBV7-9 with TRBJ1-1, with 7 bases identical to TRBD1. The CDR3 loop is CASSPRTGLNTEAFF. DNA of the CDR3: TGTGCCAGCAGCCCCAGGACAGGACTGAACACTGAAGCTTTCTTT. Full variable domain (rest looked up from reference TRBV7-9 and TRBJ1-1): DTGVSQNPRHKITKRGQNVTFRCDPISEHNRLYWYRQTLGQGPEFLTYFQNEAQLEKSRLLSDRFSAERPKGSFSTLEIQRTEQGDSAMYLCASSPRTGLNTEAFFGQGTRLTVV.